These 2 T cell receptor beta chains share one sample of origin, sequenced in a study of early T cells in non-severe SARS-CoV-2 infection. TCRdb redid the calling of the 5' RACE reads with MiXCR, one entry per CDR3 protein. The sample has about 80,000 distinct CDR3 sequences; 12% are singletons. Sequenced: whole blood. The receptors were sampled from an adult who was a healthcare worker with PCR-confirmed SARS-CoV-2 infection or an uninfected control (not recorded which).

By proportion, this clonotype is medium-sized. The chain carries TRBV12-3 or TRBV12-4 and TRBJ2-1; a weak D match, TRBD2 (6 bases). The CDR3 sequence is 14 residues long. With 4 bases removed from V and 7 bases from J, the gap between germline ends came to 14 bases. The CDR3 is CASSWSSAWNEQFF. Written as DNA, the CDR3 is TGTGCCAGCAGTTGGTCTAGCGCTTGGAATGAGCAGTTCTTC.

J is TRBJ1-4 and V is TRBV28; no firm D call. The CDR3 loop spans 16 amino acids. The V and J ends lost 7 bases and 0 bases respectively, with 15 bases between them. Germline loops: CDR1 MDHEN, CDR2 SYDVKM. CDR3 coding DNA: TGTGCCAGCAAACCTTTGGGGAGTCCAACTAATGAAAAACTGTTTTTT. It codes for CASKPLGSPTNEKLFF.